The T cell receptor (beta chain) under discussion was sequenced for a study of cytomegalovirus exposure and HLA in healthy donors (dated 2017 in TCRdb). Notes on the research overall: In an earlier analysis of around 540 of the donors, 276 Gb of sequence data and 90 million to 130 million unique TCR beta sequences from about 180 million T cells were reported. An early release covering about 600 HLA-typed donors comprised around 300 gigabases of sequencing data and around 80 million unique TCR sequences. The genetic ancestry cluster associated with self-reported Caucasian donors included 81% of the approximately 410 genotyped donors. In a later analysis, previously published TCR beta repertoires from about 640 donors were re-analyzed and high-resolution HLA genotyping was added so that TCR occurrence patterns could be studied. High-throughput TCR immunosequencing, statistical association of individual TCRs with disease status, and machine learning were combined to predict cytomegalovirus infection status. Every repertoire in the discovery cohort had been generated on one and the same sequencing platform. A few DR-DQ haplotypes were handled as single units for association and clustering because linkage in the cohort was strong. The aim of the study was to test whether cataloging public T cell receptors could identify signatures of past pathogen exposure. Alongside the repertoire data, information on donor age, sex, ethnicity and CMV serostatus was compiled. On average, around 230,000 unique TCR beta nucleotide sequences were sequenced per donor among some 430 genotyped donors of the cohort, with approximately 18% of those sequences being non-productive. The number of typed donors differed by locus: roughly 620-640 for A, B, C, DRB1 and DQB1; some 500 for DQA1; 600 to 610 for DPA1; and around 450 for DPB1. Class I and class II HLA loci were covered by the typing at four-digit resolution. The study used immunosequencing to profile the T cell repertoires of under 700 subjects and linked those repertoires to cytomegalovirus serostatus. Along with the roughly 700-subject first cohort, a separate validation cohort of more than 90 different subjects was used. Rather than drawing on any new phenotypic data, the later analysis identified candidate immune exposures from TCR beta sequences and the way those sequences occurred across donors. A later genetic analysis took genome-wide SNP genotypes for 398 of the 666 donors and used that subset as a discovery cohort. In an earlier analysis of 587 of the donors, high-throughput TCR beta sequencing was used to judge whether each TCR beta V gene segment behaved as functional or pseudogenic. What the authors observed across the whole study: An association between a missense DCLRE1C variant and V-gene and J-gene trimming of TCR beta chains was found in a later genetic analysis and replicated in an independent cohort. In a later analysis, around 17,000 TCR beta sequences were associated with specific HLA alleles at a false discovery rate of 0.05. The classifier was reported to diagnose cytomegalovirus status with high specificity and sensitivity in both the original cohort and the validation cohort. The cohort was sequenced for TCR beta chains only, and without alpha or paired-chain data the features that could be detected were limited. A cluster of highly shared sequence variants was judged likely to represent a technical artifact of the sequencing pipeline. The only immune exposure information available for the cohort was CMV serostatus. Sequencing depth was assumed to be roughly uniform across donors in the presence/absence analyses, though that assumption may not hold. Because some donors lacked HLA typing at each locus, the association tests relied only on the typed subset. In a later genetic analysis, fewer N-insertions in productive TCRs were reported among donors in an Asian-associated ancestry cluster than the approximately 670-donor mean. Compared with equally common non-associated chains, HLA-associated TCR beta chains in a later analysis were more clonally expanded and had lower generation probabilities. A further reported finding was that TCR beta sequences accurately predicted the HLA-A and HLA-B alleles for most subjects in the first cohort. Correlated functional status among segregating V segments might reflect linkage disequilibrium, but an unknown experimental factor could not be ruled out. The earlier analysis of some 560 of the donors excluded 15 to 20 rarely observed V segments, including chromosome 9 orphons, because counts were too low. According to a later analysis, parvovirus B19, influenza, CMV and Epstein-Barr virus appeared linked to several top co-occurrence clusters. An earlier analysis of around 500 of the donors showed that most TCR beta V segments appeared in productive rearrangements either about 87% or about 30% of the time, which broadly matched IMGT annotations. The study gave a list of over 150 TCR beta chains associated with cytomegalovirus. According to a later analysis, TCR association rates differed among HLA loci, with DRB1 alleles showing the most associated TCRs and HLA-C alleles showing the fewest. Some IMGT-functional V segments, including TRBV6-2 and TRBV6-3, could not be told apart with the 87-base-pair reads, so those segments were excluded. According to a later analysis, most CMV-associated TCR beta chains appeared to be HLA-restricted, and the HLA associations seemed to be driven largely by CMV exposure. While some public TCRs were present in many individuals, most TCR sequences turned up only very rarely across donors. It was suggested by the authors that the approach could potentially be generalized to other disease states and immunological phenotypes. In vitro tests confirmed that a few of the cytomegalovirus-associated TCR beta chains recognize cytomegalovirus antigens. Assigning TCR associations to individual alleles was difficult when HLA alleles, especially DR and DQ, strongly co-occurred.

The germline V and J ends show losses of 4 bases and 3 bases respectively, and no gene match explains 4 bases of the junction. The cysteine opens and the phenylalanine closes a CDR3 of 14 amino acids. Only CDR3 DNA is held: 42 bases, read in frame from base 1. CDR1 and CDR2, per the germline V gene, are SGHDT and YYEEEE. This clone was detected a few times. The target of this receptor is not known. No base quality values were provided; no much bigger clone lies one nucleotide off. The cohort consisted of more than 650 healthy bone marrow donors. At the time of sampling, all cohort members were nominally healthy, though unrecorded immune exposures were likely present. The donor tested CMV seropositive, placing the donor among the approximately 290 seropositive members of the cohort. A peripheral blood sample was collected from each donor, and TCR beta sequencing was performed on peripheral blood mononuclear cells. Genomic DNA was extracted from the blood cell samples with the Qiagen DNeasy Blood Extraction Kit.

The library was obtained by the immunoSEQ multiplex PCR assay. A mixture of 60 forward primers for TCR Vbeta segments and 13 reverse primers for TCR Jbeta segments was used in the multiplex PCR. The CDR3 region of rearranged TCR beta genes was amplified from genomic DNA with a multiplex PCR assay. Amplified TCR beta libraries were sequenced as 87-base-pair reads on the Illumina HiSeq System. In the source study's methods: A later analysis counted approximately 84 million unique TCR beta chains across the 666 repertoires, and 10 million to 12 million of these chains were shared by at least two donors. To remove PCR and sequencing errors, raw reads were error-corrected and collapsed into unique sequences using a nearest-neighbor algorithm that merged closely related sequences. V, D and J gene segments were assigned by aligning CDR3 sequences to IMGT reference sequences. For a sequence to be retained, at least a six-nucleotide match to both a V gene segment and a J gene segment was required. Rearrangements were classified as productive when the CDR3 lacked stop codons and remained in frame with V and J, and all other rearrangements were classified as non-productive. CDR3 was defined according to IMGT convention as the region running from the second conserved V-encoded cysteine to the conserved J-encoded phenylalanine. The earlier analysis of about 640 of the donors excluded any sequence lacking an unambiguous match to a single V gene segment. An earlier analysis of 587 of the donors classified V segments as functional when productive rearrangements were above 56.7% and as segregating when the standard deviation between donors was above 5%. A statistical classification framework was built for diagnosing cytomegalovirus status from the catalog of TCR beta chain sequences. In a later analysis, V and J genes were assigned by comparing TCR nucleotide sequences against IMGT/GENE-DB human TR gene sequences. Using the TCRdist pipeline, a later analysis assigned CDR3 sequences along with most-parsimonious VDJ recombination scenarios. In a later analysis, each TCR beta chain was defined by its CDR3 amino acid sequence together with its V-gene family, and reads lacking a unique V-gene family were excluded. To address suspected cross-contamination and a sequencing artifact, a later analysis removed 592 highly shared, low-generation-probability nucleotide sequences. For each public chain, a later analysis derived a clonal expansion index from normalized ranks of inferred template counts within each repertoire. In a later analysis, generation probabilities were computed with a VDJ recombination model fitted to out-of-frame rearrangements, and the resulting probabilities were checked against IGoR. Hypergeometric tests were used in a later analysis to score TCR-TCR, TCR-HLA and TCR-CMV co-occurrence, with a repertoire-size bias correction applied to the TCR pairs. In a later analysis, false discovery rates were estimated by permuting HLA or CMV assignments 20 times. A later analysis grouped co-occurring TCRs with DBSCAN, adding TCRdist sequence similarity when clustering within HLA-allele-positive subsets. Repertoires with fewer than 30,000 or more than 120,000 public chains, plus five repertoires with anomalous nucleotide sharing, were excluded from co-occurrence clustering. TCRdb took over this immuneACCESS table, retaining in-frame rearrangements with V and J assigned. Such tables are incomplete; in checked studies, under half of the missing clones stem from an unresolved V gene, and the remainder is unexplained. The DNA was the basis for D and trimming; V, J and clone size are from that table. The sample data list around 150,000 clones, and roughly 79% of these were observed just once. The ten top clones hold around 7% of the sample.

This clonotype was obtained from a male donor in good health and CMV-seropositive. Material for sequencing was PBMCs. The rearranged segments are TRBV5-6 and TRBJ1-3; TRBD1 matches 7 bases in the middle. The CDR3 amino acid sequence is: CASSGGTVGNTIYF. The nucleotides read TGTGCCAGCAGCGGGGGGACAGTTGGAAACACCATATATTTT. With the rest looked up from the reference TRBV5-6 and TRBJ1-3 genes rather than sequenced, the full variable domain is DAGVTQSPTHLIKTRGQQVTLRCSPKSGHDTVSWYQQALGQGPQFIFQYYEEEERQRGNFPDRFSGHQFPNYSSELNVNALLLGDSALYLCASSGGTVGNTIYFGEGSWLTVV.